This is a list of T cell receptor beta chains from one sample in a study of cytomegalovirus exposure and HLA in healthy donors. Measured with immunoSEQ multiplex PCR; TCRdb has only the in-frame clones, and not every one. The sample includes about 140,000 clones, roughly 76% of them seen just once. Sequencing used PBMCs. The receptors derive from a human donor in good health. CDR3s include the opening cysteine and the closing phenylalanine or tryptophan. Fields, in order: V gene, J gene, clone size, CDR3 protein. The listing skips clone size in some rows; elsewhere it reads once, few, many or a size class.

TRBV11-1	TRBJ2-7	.	CASSLDYYEQYF
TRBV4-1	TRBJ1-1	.	CASSQERFAEAFF
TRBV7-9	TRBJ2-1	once	CASSLSYGGSNDEQFF
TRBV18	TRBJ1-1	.	CASSVTGNTEAFF
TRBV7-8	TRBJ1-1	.	CASSPRGSNTETFF
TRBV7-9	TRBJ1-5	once	CASSTALGGNQPQHF
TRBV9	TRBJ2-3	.	CASSLTGITDTQYF
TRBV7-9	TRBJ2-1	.	CASSPPMEVRAYNEQFF
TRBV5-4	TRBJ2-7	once	CASSLGGTSGPAREQYF
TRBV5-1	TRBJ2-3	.	CASSVRGGSADTQYF
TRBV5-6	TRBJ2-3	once	CASSYRGSTDTQYF
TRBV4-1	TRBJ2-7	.	CASSQALMAGGPGEQYF
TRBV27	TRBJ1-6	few	CASSLLGAHSPLHF
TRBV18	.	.	CASSPGQDSSYEQYF
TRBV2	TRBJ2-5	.	CASSDNSIQETQYF
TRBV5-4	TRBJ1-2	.	CASSSGQEHQDYGYTF
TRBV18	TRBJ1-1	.	CASSSDRVTEAFF
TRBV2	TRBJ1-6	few	CASRQGENSPLHF
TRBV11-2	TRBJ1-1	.	CASSSPGTGLDTEAFF
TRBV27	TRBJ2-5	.	CASSQDREYQETQYF
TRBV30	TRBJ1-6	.	CAWSALGDSPLHF
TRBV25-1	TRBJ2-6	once	CASSEAPGISSGANVLTF
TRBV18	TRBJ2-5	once	CASSPPRSEETQYF
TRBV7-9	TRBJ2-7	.	CASGLPAGADEQYF
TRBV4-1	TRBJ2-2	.	CASSQTPIDTGELFF
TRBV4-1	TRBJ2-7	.	CASSQGPFDEQYF
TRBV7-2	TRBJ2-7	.	CASNPTSKPYEQYF
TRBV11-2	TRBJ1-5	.	CASSLEGRLNQPQHF
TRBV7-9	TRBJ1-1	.	CASSSTPRGNAFF
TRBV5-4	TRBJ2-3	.	CASSLDGSSTDTQYF
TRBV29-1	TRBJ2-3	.	CSANWGTGTDTDTQYF
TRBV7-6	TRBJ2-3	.	CASSLEPGGGDTQYF
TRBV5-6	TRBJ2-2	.	CASSPESRPRAGELFF
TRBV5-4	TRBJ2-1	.	CASSTSLAGDEQFF
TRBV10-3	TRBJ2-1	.	CAISESRLAGLGAEQFF
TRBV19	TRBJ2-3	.	CASSRLAGYTDTQYF
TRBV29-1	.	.	CSIGTSGFYEQYF
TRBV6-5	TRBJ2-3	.	CASSRGADTQYF
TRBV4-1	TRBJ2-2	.	CASSQSLRLAGGGTGELFF
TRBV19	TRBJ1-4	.	CASSKGTGNEKLFF
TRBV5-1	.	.	CASKDRDNEQYF